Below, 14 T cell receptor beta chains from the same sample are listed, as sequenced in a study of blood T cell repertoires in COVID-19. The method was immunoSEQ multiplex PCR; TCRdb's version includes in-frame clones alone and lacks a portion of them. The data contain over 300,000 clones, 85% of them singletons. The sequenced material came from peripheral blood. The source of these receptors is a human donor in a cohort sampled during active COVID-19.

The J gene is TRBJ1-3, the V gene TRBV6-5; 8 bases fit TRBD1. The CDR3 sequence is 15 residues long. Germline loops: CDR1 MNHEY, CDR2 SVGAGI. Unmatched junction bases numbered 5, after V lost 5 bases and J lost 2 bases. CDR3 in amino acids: CASSRGQGAGNTIYF. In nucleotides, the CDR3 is TGTGCCAGCAGTCGCGGACAGGGCGCTGGAAACACCATATATTTT.

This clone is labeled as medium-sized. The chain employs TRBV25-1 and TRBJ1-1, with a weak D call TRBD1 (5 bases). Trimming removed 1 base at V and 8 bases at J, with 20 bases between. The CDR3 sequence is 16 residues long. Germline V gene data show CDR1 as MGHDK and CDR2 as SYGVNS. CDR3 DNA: TGTGCCAGCAGTGAATCCCGCTCGGGAGGGGATCCCGAAGCTTTCTTT. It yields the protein CASSESRSGGDPEAFF.

The CDR3 DNA reads as TGTGCCAGCAGCCGGACAGGGTACCAAGAGACCCAGTACTTC. This translates into CASSRTGYQETQYF. The chain employs TRBV5-4 and TRBJ2-5; TRBD1 matches 8 bases. The CDR3 runs to 14 residues. J was trimmed by 0 bases and V by 4 bases; bases with no gene match: 2. Germline CDR1 SGHNT, CDR2 YYREEE (reference sequence).

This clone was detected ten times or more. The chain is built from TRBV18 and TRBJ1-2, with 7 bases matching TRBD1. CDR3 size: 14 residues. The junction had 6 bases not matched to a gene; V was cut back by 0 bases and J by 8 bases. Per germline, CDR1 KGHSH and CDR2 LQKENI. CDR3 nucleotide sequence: TGTGCCAGCTCACCACCGAAAAGGGGGCACGGCTACACCTTC. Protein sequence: CASSPPKRGHGYTF. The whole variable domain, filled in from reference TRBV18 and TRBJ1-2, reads NAGVMQNPRHLVRRRGQEARLRCSPMKGHSHVYWYRQLPEEGLKFMVYLQKENIIDESGMPKERFSAEFPKEGPSILRIQQVVRGDSAAYFCASSPPKRGHGYTFGSGTRLTVV.

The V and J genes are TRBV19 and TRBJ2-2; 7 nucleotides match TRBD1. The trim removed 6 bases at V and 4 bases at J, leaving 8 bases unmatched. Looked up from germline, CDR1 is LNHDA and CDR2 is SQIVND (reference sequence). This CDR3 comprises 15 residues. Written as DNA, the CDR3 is TGTGCCAGTAGAGGGAGACAGGGTCTCACCGGGGAGCTGTTTTTT. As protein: CASRGRQGLTGELFF.

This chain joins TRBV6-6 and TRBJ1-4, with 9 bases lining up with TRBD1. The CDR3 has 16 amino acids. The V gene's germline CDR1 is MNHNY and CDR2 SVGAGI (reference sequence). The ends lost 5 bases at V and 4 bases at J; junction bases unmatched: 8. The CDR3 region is CASSPFPGQGNEKLFF. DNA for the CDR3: TGTGCCAGCAGTCCCTTCCCGGGACAGGGTAATGAAAAACTGTTTTTT.

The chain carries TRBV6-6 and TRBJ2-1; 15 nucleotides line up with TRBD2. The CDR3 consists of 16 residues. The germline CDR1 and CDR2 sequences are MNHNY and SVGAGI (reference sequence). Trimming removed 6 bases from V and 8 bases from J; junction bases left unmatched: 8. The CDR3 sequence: CASRRTSGGADDEQFF. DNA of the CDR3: TGTGCCAGCAGACGGACTAGCGGGGGGGCGGATGATGAGCAGTTCTTC.

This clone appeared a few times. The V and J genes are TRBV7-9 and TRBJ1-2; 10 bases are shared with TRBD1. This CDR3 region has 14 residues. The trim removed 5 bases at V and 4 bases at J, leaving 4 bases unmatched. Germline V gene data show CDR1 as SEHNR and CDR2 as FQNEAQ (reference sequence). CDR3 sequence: CASSRDRGGYGYTF. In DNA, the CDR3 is TGTGCCAGCAGCCGGGACAGGGGAGGCTATGGCTACACCTTC.

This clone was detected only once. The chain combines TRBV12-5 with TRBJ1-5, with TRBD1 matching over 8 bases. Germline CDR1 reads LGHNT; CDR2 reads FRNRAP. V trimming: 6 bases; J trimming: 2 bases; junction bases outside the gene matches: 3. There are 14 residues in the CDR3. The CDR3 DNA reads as TGTGCTAGTGGCAGGGGACAGGGCAATCAGCCCCAGCATTTT. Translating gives CASGRGQGNQPQHF.

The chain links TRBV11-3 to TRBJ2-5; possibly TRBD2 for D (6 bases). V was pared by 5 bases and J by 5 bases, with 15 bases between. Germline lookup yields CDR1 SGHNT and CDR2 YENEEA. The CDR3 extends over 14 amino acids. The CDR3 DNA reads TGTGCCAGCAGCCCCGGTGGAGGGAGTGAGACCCAGTACTTC. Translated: CASSPGGGSETQYF.

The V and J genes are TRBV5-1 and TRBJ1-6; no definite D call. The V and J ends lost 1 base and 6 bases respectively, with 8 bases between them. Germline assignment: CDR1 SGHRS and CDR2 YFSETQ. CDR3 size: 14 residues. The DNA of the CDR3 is TGCGCCAGCAGCTTGTTGAGAGTTAATTCACCCCTCCACTTT. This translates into CASSLLRVNSPLHF.

The chain's CDR3 is CASSLPDRLNTEAFF. The CDR3 coding sequence is TGCGCCAGCAGCCTGCCCGACAGGTTGAACACTGAAGCTTTCTTT. This chain links TRBV4-1 with TRBJ1-1, with a tentative D call TRBD1 (6 bases). The ends were cut back, 4 bases at V and 0 bases at J, with 12 bases in the middle. The germline V gene has CDR1 MGHRA and CDR2 YSYEKL. The length of the CDR3 is 15 residues.

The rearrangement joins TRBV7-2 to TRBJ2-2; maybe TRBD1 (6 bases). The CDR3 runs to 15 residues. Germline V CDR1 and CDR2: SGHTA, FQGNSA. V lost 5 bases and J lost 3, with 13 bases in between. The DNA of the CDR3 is TGTGCCAGCAGCGCTTGGACAGATTACACCGGGGAGCTGTTTTTT. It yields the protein CASSAWTDYTGELFF.

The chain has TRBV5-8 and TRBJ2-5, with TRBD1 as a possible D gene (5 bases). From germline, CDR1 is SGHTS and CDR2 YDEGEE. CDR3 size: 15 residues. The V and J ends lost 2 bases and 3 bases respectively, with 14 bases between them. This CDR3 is CASSFGRTFEETQYF. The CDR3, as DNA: TGTGCCAGCAGCTTTGGACGGACATTCGAAGAGACCCAGTACTTC.